This T cell receptor (beta chain) was captured by sequencing in a study of cytomegalovirus exposure and HLA in healthy donors. There are 13 residues in the CDR3. Trimming left V 1 base short and J 5 bases short, with 6 bases between. CDR1 is SGHAT and CDR2 is FQDESV in the germline V gene (reference sequence). The PCR employed 60 Vbeta primers together with 13 Jbeta primers. Produced via immunoSEQ multiplex PCR; TCRdb's table is partial and in-frame only. The table lists some 180,000 clones, roughly nine tenths of them singletons, with more than 1% in the top ten. The sequence came from a boy between 2 and 10 years old in good health and CMV-seronegative. V is TRBV11-1 and J is TRBJ2-1; D gene unclear. The specimen sequenced was PBMCs. The CDR3 DNA follows: TGTGCCAGCAGCTTAGGCCACAACAATGAGCAGTTCTTC. Translated: CASSLGHNNEQFF.